The 31 T cell receptor beta chains in this list originate from one sample, sequenced in a study of chemoradiotherapy in HPV16-positive cancers. Here immunoSEQ multiplex PCR was the method, and the copy in TCRdb shows in-frame clones only, minus some. In the table there are about 22,000 clones, 92% of which are singletons. This specimen was blood, taken from a patient who underwent chemoradiotherapy. All receptors derive from a human donor with HPV-associated anogenital cancer.

The V call is TRBV9, the J call TRBJ2-2, with D hard to call. The V end was cut by 1 base, the J end by 0 bases, with 4 bases between. Germline V gives CDR1 SGDLS, CDR2 YYNGEE. The CDR3 contains 14 residues. The CDR3 nucleotides read TGTGCCAGCAGCGTATCAGCGAACACCGGGGAGCTGTTTTTT. This translates into CASSVSANTGELFF.

The gene calls are TRBV11-2 and TRBJ1-1; TRBD1 might be the D (5 bases). Germline V gives CDR1 SGHAT, CDR2 FQNNGV. The CDR3 consists of 14 residues. V lost 1 base to trimming and J lost 3 bases, with 9 bases between them. The CDR3 loop is CASSLAGEDTEAFF. The CDR3 DNA reads TGTGCCAGCAGCTTAGCGGGGGAGGACACTGAAGCTTTCTTT.

This clone has a single count. J is TRBJ1-1 and V is TRBV7-2; no reliable D call. V was trimmed by 1 base and J by 3 bases, leaving 6 bases between them. Germline-derived CDR1 and CDR2 are SGHTA and FQGNSA. The CDR3 spans 13 residues. This CDR3 reads CASSLERDTEAFF. The CDR3 nucleotides are TGTGCCAGCAGCTTAGAGCGCGACACTGAAGCTTTCTTT.

The genes are TRBV4-2 and TRBJ1-3, with D tentatively TRBD1 (6 bases). Trimming removed 4 bases at V and 2 bases at J, with 9 bases between. Germline V CDR1 and CDR2: LGHNA, YNFKEQ. The CDR3 totals 14 residues. The CDR3 sequence: CASSPNRAGNTIYF. The CDR3 DNA sequence: TGTGCCAGCAGCCCGAACAGGGCTGGAAACACCATATATTTT.

The CDR3 bases are TGTGCCAGCAAGCGGGGCTTCACCAAAAACATTCAGTACTTC. Its translation is CASKRGFTKNIQYF. V and J are TRBV13 and TRBJ2-4, with TRBD2 matching 7 bases. The CDR3 runs 14 residues. The V and J ends lost 7 bases and 2 bases, in that order; junction bases with no gene match: 5. Germline-derived CDR1 and CDR2 are PRHDT and FYEKMQ (reference sequence).

V usage is TRBV4-3 and J usage is TRBJ1-3; no clear D gene. Germline V gene sequence: CDR1 LGHNA, CDR2 YSLEER. The CDR3 runs 14 residues. V lost 1 base and J 1 base, leaving 5 bases between the germline ends. DNA for the CDR3: TGCGCCAGCAGCCAAGGAAATTCTGGAAACACCATATATTTT. Protein product: CASSQGNSGNTIYF.

The chain is built from TRBV2 and TRBJ2-2; D is possibly TRBD1 (6 bases). The germline V and J ends were trimmed by 2 bases and 1 base, with 8 bases remaining between them. The germline V gene encodes CDR1 SNHLY and CDR2 FYNNEI. The CDR3 is 15 residues long. The CDR3 DNA sequence: TGTGCCAGCAGTGAATGGGGGCTGAACACCGGGGAGCTGTTTTTT. This encodes CASSEWGLNTGELFF. The full variable domain, its missing parts supplied by reference TRBV2 and TRBJ2-2, is EPEVTQTPSHQVTQMGQEVILRCVPISNHLYFYWYRQILGQKVEFLVSFYNNEISEKSEIFDDQFSVERPDGSNFTLKIRSTKLEDSAMYFCASSEWGLNTGELFFGEGSRLTVL.

The V and J genes are TRBV27 and TRBJ2-1, with 8 bases aligning to TRBD2. The CDR3 loop spans 15 amino acids. The germline CDR1 and CDR2 sequences are MNHEY and SMNVEV (reference sequence). The V and J ends lost 1 base and 5 bases, in that order; junction bases with no gene match: 4. The CDR3 DNA reads TGTGCCAGCAGTTTATTGTCTAGCGGGCACAATGAGCAGTTCTTC. Its translation is CASSLLSSGHNEQFF.

The chain combines TRBV18 with TRBJ1-1; D is uncertain. Germline CDR1 KGHSH, CDR2 LQKENI. V lost 2 bases to trimming and J lost 1 base, with 11 bases between them. There are 15 residues in the CDR3. The CDR3 protein is CASSPGTGRNTEAFF. The CDR3 DNA sequence: TGTGCCAGCTCACCAGGAACGGGGAGGAACACTGAAGCTTTCTTT.

The chain employs TRBV18 and TRBJ1-1; TRBD1 might be the D (5 bases). The V and J ends lost 3 bases and 4 bases respectively, with 12 bases between them. Germline CDR1 reads KGHSH; CDR2 reads LQKENI. The CDR3 sequence is 14 residues long. The CDR3 loop reads CASSPGQGGTEAFF. The CDR3 DNA sequence: TGTGCCAGCTCACCGGGGCAGGGAGGCACTGAAGCTTTCTTT.

The CDR3 nucleotides read TGTGCTAGTGGTTTGGGACCGGGACACGGGGAGACCCAGTACTTC. It encodes CASGLGPGHGETQYF. The chain combines TRBV12-5 with TRBJ2-5; maybe TRBD1 (6 bases). The V gene's germline CDR1 is LGHNT and CDR2 FRNRAP. There are 15 residues in the CDR3. Trimming shortened V by 1 base and J by 5 bases, and 14 bases separated the two germline ends.

The V and J genes are TRBV11-2 and TRBJ2-7; 7 bases fit TRBD1. Germline loops: CDR1 SGHAT, CDR2 FQNNGV. The CDR3 covers 12 residues. Trimming removed 4 bases from V and 5 bases from J; junction bases left unmatched: 2. CDR3 amino acids: CASSSTGDEQYF. The CDR3 coding sequence is TGTGCCAGCAGCTCAACAGGGGACGAGCAGTACTTC.

The chain carries TRBV9 and TRBJ2-2, with 7 nucleotides matching TRBD1. The CDR3 consists of 15 residues. The germline V gene has CDR1 SGDLS and CDR2 YYNGEE. Unmatched junction bases numbered 6, after V lost 4 bases and J lost 3 bases. The CDR3 here is CASSLGDSYTGELFF. The CDR3 coding sequence is TGTGCCAGCAGCCTCGGGGACAGCTACACCGGGGAGCTGTTTTTT.

The chain couples TRBV19 to TRBJ2-3, with D possibly matching TRBD1 (6 bases). Trimming removed 6 bases at V and 5 bases at J, with 12 bases between. Germline V gene data show CDR1 as LNHDA and CDR2 as SQIVND (reference sequence). The CDR3 covers 13 residues. DNA for the CDR3: TGTGCCAGTAGAGTACAGGGTATAGATACGCAGTATTTT. Translated: CASRVQGIDTQYF.

The chain carries TRBV18 and TRBJ2-5; D call uncertain. The V and J ends lost 5 bases and 3 bases respectively, with 10 bases between them. Germline V gene data show CDR1 as KGHSH and CDR2 as LQKENI. The CDR3 spans 13 residues. In DNA, the CDR3 is TGTGCCAGCTCATCAGGCCTTGAAGAGACCCAGTACTTC. Protein: CASSSGLEETQYF.

The chain couples TRBV4-2 to TRBJ1-1, with D perhaps matching TRBD1 (6 bases). The CDR3 extends over 14 amino acids. Germline loops: CDR1 LGHNA, CDR2 YNFKEQ. The V end was cut by 4 bases, the J end by 6 bases, with 15 bases between. Here the CDR3 DNA reads TGTGCCAGCAGCCCCTCGGACAGCCCCCCTGAAGCTTTCTTT. Its translation is CASSPSDSPPEAFF.

The chain has TRBV7-2 and TRBJ2-3; either TRBD1 or TRBD2 may fit D (6 bases each). This CDR3 has 15 residues. Trimming removed 5 bases from V and 4 bases from J, with 16 bases in between. CDR1 and CDR2 from the germline V gene are SGHTA and FQGNSA. The CDR3 protein is CASSPGGASADTQYF. In DNA, the CDR3 is TGTGCCAGCAGCCCCGGGGGCGCTAGCGCAGATACGCAGTATTTT.

J is TRBJ1-4 and V is TRBV6-5, with a possible D match to TRBD1 (5 bases). Trimming cost V 6 bases and J 8 bases, with 13 bases left between them. The CDR3 runs to 13 residues. CDR1 and CDR2 from the germline V gene are MNHEY and SVGAGI. CDR3 protein: CASRSLGVEKLFF. The CDR3 DNA is TGTGCCAGCAGGTCCCTAGGGGTGGAAAAACTGTTTTTT.

This rearrangement joins TRBV18 to TRBJ2-1; 14 bases match TRBD2. Germline values: CDR1 KGHSH, CDR2 LQKENI. The CDR3 has 18 residues. V shed 8 bases and J 5 bases; nucleotides not matched to a gene: 14. The CDR3 sequence: CASHPSIGTSGRNNEQFF. The CDR3 nucleotides are TGTGCCAGCCATCCAAGCATTGGGACTAGCGGGAGAAACAATGAGCAGTTCTTC.

The chain couples TRBV7-3 to TRBJ1-1, with D perhaps TRBD1 (5 bases). The V end lost 0 bases, the J end lost 4 bases, and 6 bases lay between the germline ends. The length of the CDR3 is 13 residues. Germline assignment: CDR1 SGHTA and CDR2 FQGTGA. In DNA form, the CDR3 reads TGTGCCAGCAGCTTAACCGGGGGCACTGAAGCTTTCTTT. Translated: CASSLTGGTEAFF.

V usage is TRBV5-5 and J usage is TRBJ2-5; D gene unclear. Trimming left V 1 base short and J 4 bases short, with 2 bases between. This CDR3 spans 11 amino acids. Germline CDR1 is SGHKS and CDR2 is YYEKEE (reference sequence). Written as DNA, the CDR3 is TGTGCCAGCAGCTTGTCAGAGACCCAGTACTTC. It translates to CASSLSETQYF.

The genes are TRBV27 and TRBJ1-2, with D perhaps matching TRBD1 (5 bases). Germline lookup yields CDR1 MNHEY and CDR2 SMNVEV (reference sequence). CDR3 length: 15 residues. V dropped 7 bases and J dropped 6 bases, with 21 bases sitting between them. CDR3 in DNA: TGTGCCAGCACCACGGGACGAGGGGCGGGGGATGGCTACACCTTC. Its protein is CASTTGRGAGDGYTF.

The chain is built from TRBV27 and TRBJ1-2; no reliable D call. CDR3 length: 13 amino acids. The V gene's germline CDR1 is MNHEY and CDR2 SMNVEV (reference sequence). Trimming removed 3 bases from V and 8 bases from J, with 13 bases in between. The CDR3 coding sequence is TGTGCCAGCAGTTTCCTCCCAGTCGGGGGCTACACCTTC. It is translated as CASSFLPVGGYTF.

The genes are TRBV6-5 and TRBJ2-7; D is uncertain. This CDR3 is built from 15 residues. The germline V and J ends were trimmed by 6 bases and 0 bases, with 15 bases remaining between them. The germline gives CDR1 MNHEY, CDR2 SVGAGI. The CDR3 here is CASSPLLRSSYEQYF. For the CDR3, the DNA is TGTGCCAGCAGCCCCCTTTTGAGGAGCTCCTACGAGCAGTACTTC.

CDR3 coding DNA: TGTGCCAGCAGTTGGGACGGGGTTCAAGAGACCCAGTACTTC. Amino acid sequence: CASSWDGVQETQYF. The chain uses TRBV27 and TRBJ2-5, with D perhaps matching TRBD1 or TRBD2 (5 bases each). V lost 4 bases, J lost 2 bases, and 11 bases lay in between. Germline lookup yields CDR1 MNHEY and CDR2 SMNVEV (reference sequence). The CDR3 totals 14 residues.

The V and J genes are TRBV7-2 and TRBJ2-7; 8 bases are a match to TRBD2. Germline trimming cut 2 bases from V and 1 base from J; bases unmatched to any gene: 13. Germline CDR1 SGHTA, CDR2 FQGNSA. The CDR3 length is 18 residues. The CDR3 reads CASSLPPWRGATSYEQYF. The CDR3 DNA is TGTGCCAGCAGCTTACCCCCCTGGCGGGGGGCCACTTCCTACGAGCAGTACTTC.

This clone was recorded a few times. The V call is TRBV14, the J call TRBJ1-1; D unresolved. CDR1 is SGHDN, CDR2 FVKESK, per germline. This CDR3 region has 17 residues. V was shortened by 1 base and J by 0 bases, with 15 bases between the two germline ends. The CDR3: CASSQGFDWHMNTEAFF. DNA for the CDR3: TGTGCCAGCAGCCAAGGATTCGACTGGCACATGAACACTGAAGCTTTCTTT. The variable domain in full, with the rest retrieved from reference TRBV14 and TRBJ1-1, is EAGVTQFPSHSVIEKGQTVTLRCDPISGHDNLYWYRRVMGKEIKFLLHFVKESKQDESGMPNNRFLAERTGGTYSTLKVQPAELEDSGVYFCASSQGFDWHMNTEAFFGQGTRLTVV.

The rearrangement joins TRBV6-5 to TRBJ1-5; D unresolved. The germline gives CDR1 MNHEY, CDR2 SVGAGI. This CDR3 is built from 13 residues. The V and J ends lost 2 bases and 4 bases respectively, with 6 bases between them. The CDR3 DNA is TGTGCCAGCAGTTACGGAGGTAATCAGCCCCAGCATTTT. Translating it yields CASSYGGNQPQHF.

The V and J genes are TRBV7-3 and TRBJ2-2, with no clear D. The length of the CDR3 is 12 residues. Germline V CDR1 and CDR2: SGHTA, FQGTGA. Trimming removed 4 bases at V and 6 bases at J, with 6 bases between. The CDR3 sequence is CASSSRAGELFF. The CDR3 DNA reads TGTGCCAGCAGCTCCCGGGCCGGGGAGCTGTTTTTT.

This chain joins TRBV4-1 and TRBJ1-1; 9 bases align to TRBD1. There are 15 residues in the CDR3. Losses at the gene ends were 4 bases for V and 4 bases for J; bases not matched to a gene: 7. In germline, CDR1 is MGHRA, CDR2 YSYEKL. This CDR3 reads CASSRGTGFGTEAFF. The CDR3 coding sequence is TGCGCCAGCAGCCGAGGGACAGGGTTTGGCACTGAAGCTTTCTTT.

The CDR3 nucleotides are TGTGCCAGCAGGGACCCACCGCGGCCCCAGCATTTT. Residues: CASRDPPRPQHF. The rearrangement uses TRBV28 and TRBJ1-5; D is unresolved. This CDR3 has 12 residues. Deletions cut 6 bases from V and 9 bases from J, with 12 bases between. Looked up from germline, CDR1 is MDHEN and CDR2 is SYDVKM. The full variable domain, with the rest looked up from reference TRBV28 and TRBJ1-5, is DVKVTQSSRYLVKRTGEKVFLECVQDMDHENMFWYRQDPGLGLRLIYFSYDVKMKEKGDIPEGYSVSREKKERFSLILESASTNQTSMYLCASRDPPRPQHFGDGTRLSIL.